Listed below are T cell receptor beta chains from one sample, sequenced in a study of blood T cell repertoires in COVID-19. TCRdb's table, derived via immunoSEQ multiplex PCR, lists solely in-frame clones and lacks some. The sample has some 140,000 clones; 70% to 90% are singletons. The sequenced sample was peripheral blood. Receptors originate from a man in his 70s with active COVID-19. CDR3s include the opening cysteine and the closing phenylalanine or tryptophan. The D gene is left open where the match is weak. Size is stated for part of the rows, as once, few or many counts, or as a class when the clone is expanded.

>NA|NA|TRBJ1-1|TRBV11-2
TGTGCCAGCAGCTTAGATCGTCCCGGTTTGAACACTGAAGCTTTCTTT
CASSLDRPGLNTEAFF
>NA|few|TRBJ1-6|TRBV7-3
TGTGCCAGCAGCCTAAACAGGTTATCACCCCTCCACTTT
CASSLNRLSPLHF
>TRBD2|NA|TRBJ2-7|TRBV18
TGTGCCCGCTCGCAGGCCGGGGGCGGGGGGGGCTACGAGCAGTACTTC
CARSQAGGGGGYEQYF
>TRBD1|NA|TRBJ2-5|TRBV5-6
TGTGCCAGCAGCTCCGACAGGGGGCCTCGGCAGACCCAGTACTTC
CASSSDRGPRQTQYF
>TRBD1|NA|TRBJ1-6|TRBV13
TGTGCCAGCAGCGTGGACAGGGGGCGGTCACCCCTCCACTTT
CASSVDRGRSPLHF
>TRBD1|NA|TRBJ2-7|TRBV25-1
TGTGCCAGCAGCCCAAACAGGGGCAACAGCTACGAGCAGTACTTC
CASSPNRGNSYEQYF
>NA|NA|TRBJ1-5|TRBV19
TGTGCCACGCAAAGGAGAGTCTATCAGCCCCAGCATTTT
CATQRRVYQPQHF
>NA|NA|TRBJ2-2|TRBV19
TGTGCCAGTAGTCTACAGGCGAACACCGGGGAGCTGTTTTTT
CASSLQANTGELFF
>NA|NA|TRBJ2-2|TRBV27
TGTGCCAGCAGTCTCCTTGCTGCGGGGCTGGCCGGGGAGCTGTTTTTT
CASSLLAAGLAGELFF
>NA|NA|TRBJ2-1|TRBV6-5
TGTGCCAGCAGTTACTCTGCCAGCAATGAGCAGTTCTTC
CASSYSASNEQFF
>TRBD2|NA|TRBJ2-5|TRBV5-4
TGTGCCAGCAGCTCCCAGCGGGATCTTAGAGAGACCCAGTACTTC
CASSSQRDLRETQYF
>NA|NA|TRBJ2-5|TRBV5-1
TGCGCCAGCAGCTTGGCGGCGGAAGGGGCCCAAGAGACCCAGTACTTC
CASSLAAEGAQETQYF
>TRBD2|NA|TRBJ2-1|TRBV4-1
TGCGCCAGCAGCCCCATCGGGATAGCGGGAGATGAGCAGTTCTTC
CASSPIGIAGDEQFF
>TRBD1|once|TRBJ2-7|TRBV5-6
TGTGCCAGCAGCATATACAGGGGTAGGTACGAGCAGTACTTC
CASSIYRGRYEQYF
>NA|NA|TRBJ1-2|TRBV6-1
TGTGCCAGCAGTGAAGCAACAGGACTAAGGGGCTACACCTTC
CASSEATGLRGYTF
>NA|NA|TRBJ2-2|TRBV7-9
TGTGCCAGCACTTCCGGGACACTTAACACCGGGGAGCTGTTTTTT
CASTSGTLNTGELFF
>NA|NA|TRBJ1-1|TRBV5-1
TGCGCCAGCAGCTCCATCCAGGGGATCCCTGAAGCTTTCTTT
CASSSIQGIPEAFF
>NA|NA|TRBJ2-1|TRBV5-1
TGCGCCAGCAGCTTGGTTACTAGCTCCTACAATGAGCAGTTCTTC
CASSLVTSSYNEQFF
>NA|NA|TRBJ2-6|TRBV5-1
TGCGCCAGCAGCTTGGGGGCCTCTGGGGCCAACGTCCTGACTTTC
CASSLGASGANVLTF
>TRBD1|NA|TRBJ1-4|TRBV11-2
TGTGCCAGCAGACTGGGCGCCGGGACAGGGAAGGGAAAACTGTTTTTT
CASRLGAGTGKGKLFF
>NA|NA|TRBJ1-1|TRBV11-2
TGTGCCAGCAGCTTTCGGGAGGGTCTTGAAGCTTTCTTT
CASSFREGLEAFF
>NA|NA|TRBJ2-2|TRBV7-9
TGTGCCAGCAGCTTCCAGCGATCCGGGGAGCTGTTTTTT
CASSFQRSGELFF
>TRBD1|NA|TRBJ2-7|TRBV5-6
TGTGCCAGCAGCAACCCGACAGGGGGAACCTACGAGCAGTACTTC
CASSNPTGGTYEQYF
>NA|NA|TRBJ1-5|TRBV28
TGTGCCAGCAGCCCTCCGTTTCAGCCCCAGCATTTT
CASSPPFQPQHF
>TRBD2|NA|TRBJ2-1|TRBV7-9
TGTGCCAGCAGCCCGCGACTAGCGATGGTAGACAATGAGCAGTTCTTC
CASSPRLAMVDNEQFF
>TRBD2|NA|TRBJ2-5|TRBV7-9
TGTGCCAGCAGCCCCGTTCTAGCGGGAGGGGAGACCCAGTACTTC
CASSPVLAGGETQYF
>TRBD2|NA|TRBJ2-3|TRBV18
TGTGCCAGCTCACCACTGGCGGGAGGGTCTGATACGCAGTATTTT
CASSPLAGGSDTQYF
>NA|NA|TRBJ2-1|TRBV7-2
TGTGCCAGCAGCCCTGTGAGGGCTAGCCATGAGCAGTTCTTC
CASSPVRASHEQFF
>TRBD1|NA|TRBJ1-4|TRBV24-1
TGTGCCACCAGTGATGGGACAGGGACTAATGAAAAACTGTTTTTT
CATSDGTGTNEKLFF
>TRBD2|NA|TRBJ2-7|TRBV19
TGTGCCAGTAGCTCGGGACTAGCGGGGGCATACGAGCAGTACTTC
CASSSGLAGAYEQYF
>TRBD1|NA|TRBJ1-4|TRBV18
TGTGCCAGCTCTCCGGGACAGTTAAATGAAAAACTGTTTTTT
CASSPGQLNEKLFF
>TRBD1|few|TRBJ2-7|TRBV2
TGTGCCAGCAGGTCCGGGACAGCGATCTACGAGCAGTACTTC
CASRSGTAIYEQYF
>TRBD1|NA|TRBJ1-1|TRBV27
TGTGCCAGCAGTCCAACAGGGGGGACTGAAGCTTTCTTT
CASSPTGGTEAFF
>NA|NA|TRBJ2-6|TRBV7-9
TGTGCCAGCAGCTTGGGTCGGGCTGGGGCCAACGTCCTGACTTTC
CASSLGRAGANVLTF
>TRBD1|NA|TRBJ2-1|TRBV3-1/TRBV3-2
TGTGCCAGCAGCCTGGGACAGGGGAATGAGCAGTTCTTC
CASSLGQGNEQFF